The clone carrying this T cell receptor beta chain has ten or more counts. This record belongs to a study of T cells in Graves' hyperthyroidism and ophthalmopathy. Study at large: Specimen type is peripheral blood, collected at initial diagnosis prior to any treatment.

RNA transcripts yielded amplified TCR beta CDR3 regions. The HTBI set primed first-round TCR CDR3 RT-PCR. A single record per CDR3 protein comes from TCRdb applying MiXCR to the multiplex PCR reads. Seen here are under 350,000 distinct CDR3 sequences, about 25% observed once, and the top ten hold about 25%. The CDR3 length is 16 residues. J gave up 0 bases and V 5 bases, and 4 bases lay outside the gene matches. V usage is TRBV12-3 or TRBV12-4 and J usage is TRBJ2-7; 13 bases match TRBD2. Sequencing used blood. The origin of this receptor is a man between 35 and 55 years old with Graves' hyperthyroidism that later progressed to Graves' ophthalmopathy. The CDR3 here is CASSQLAGGSSYEQYF. CDR3 nucleotides: TGTGCCAGCAGTCAACTAGCGGGAGGGAGCTCCTACGAGCAGTACTTC.